These T cell receptor beta chains were read from a single sample in a study of blood T cell repertoires in COVID-19. Assay: immunoSEQ multiplex PCR; the TCRdb copy retains only in-frame clones and omits some. The sample has roughly 180,000 clones, around 83% seen once. Sequenced input: peripheral blood. These TCRs come from a woman aged 25 to 45 with active or convalescent COVID-19. Both conserved end residues are trimmed from each CDR3.

v_gene,j_gene,CDR3aa
TRBV27,TRBJ2-1,ASSISRTSGRANEQF
TRBV28,TRBJ1-1,ASSGTENTEAF
TRBV27,TRBJ1-5,ASSPDRSAQPQH
TRBV15,TRBJ2-2,ATSRGTSAATGELF
TRBV7-2,TRBJ2-7,ASSSHLGGRVFYEQY
TRBV12-3/TRBV12-4,TRBJ1-1,ASSLGGRAEAF
TRBV30,TRBJ1-1,AWVRRGGDTEAF
TRBV27,TRBJ1-6,ASSLIWGTGGKPSPLH
TRBV2,TRBJ2-5,ASSEALRGPAQY
TRBV24-1,TRBJ2-7,ATSDSQGREYEQY
TRBV5-1,TRBJ2-3,ASSAGLLNTDTQY